The 10 T cell receptor beta chains below come from one sample, sequenced in a study of blood T cell repertoires in COVID-19. This table comes from immunoSEQ multiplex PCR, and its TCRdb copy is limited to in-frame clones, with some not included. The sample yields fewer than 200,000 clones, around four fifths seen once. Sequencing input: peripheral blood. The receptors here all came from a woman of 80 years or more with acute or convalescent COVID-19.

The chain combines TRBV7-9 with TRBJ2-5; 11 bases map to TRBD2. This CDR3 has 15 residues. Germline loops: CDR1 SEHNR, CDR2 FQNEAQ (reference sequence). The V segment lost 5 bases and the J segment 5 bases; nucleotides outside the gene matches: 7. In DNA form, the CDR3 reads TGTGCCAGCAGCCGACTAGCGGGGCCGGGGGAGACCCAGTACTTC. This translates into CASSRLAGPGETQYF.

The V and J genes are TRBV11-3 and TRBJ2-6; a weak D match, TRBD1 (5 bases). The CDR3 contains 18 residues. Germline V gene sequence: CDR1 SGHNT, CDR2 YENEEA. Between the trimmed V and J ends, which lost 3 bases and 0 bases, there was a span of 15 bases. The CDR3 loop is CASSFWTNPFSGANVLTF. DNA of the CDR3: TGTGCCAGCAGCTTTTGGACAAATCCTTTCTCTGGGGCCAACGTCCTGACTTTC. Based on the CDR3 plus reference TRBV11-3 and TRBJ2-6, the full variable domain is EAGVVQSPRYKIIEKKQPVAFWCNPISGHNTLYWYLQNLGQGPELLIRYENEEAVDDSQLPKDRFSAERLKGVDSTLKIQPAELGDSAVYLCASSFWTNPFSGANVLTFGAGSRLTVL.

The chain recombines TRBV13 with TRBJ2-7, with 11 bases matching TRBD2. This CDR3 region has 21 residues. Germline CDR1 reads PRHDT; CDR2 reads FYEKMQ (reference sequence). V trimming: 3 bases; J trimming: 2 bases; junction bases outside the gene matches: 21. CDR3: CASSFSLPIAGGSGTAYEQYF. The CDR3 nucleotides are TGTGCCAGCAGCTTCTCTTTGCCCATAGCGGGGGGGTCTGGAACCGCCTACGAGCAGTACTTC.

This chain links TRBV3-1 (or the pseudogene TRBV3-2) with TRBJ1-1, with no clear D. Trimming took off 1 base at V and 7 bases at J, with 10 bases between the two ends. The CDR3 has 13 amino acids. Germline V CDR1 and CDR2: LGHDT, YNNKEL (reference sequence). This CDR3 is CASSQVQNGEAFF. The CDR3 DNA reads as TGTGCCAGCAGCCAAGTACAAAATGGTGAAGCTTTCTTT.

The rearrangement joins TRBV15 to TRBJ2-3; D gene ambiguous. CDR3 length equals 15 residues. The ends were cut back, 2 bases at V and 3 bases at J, with 12 bases in the middle. The germline CDR1 and CDR2 sequences are LNHNV and YYDKDF (reference sequence). CDR3 amino acids: CATSRKSDWTDTQYF. For the CDR3, the DNA is TGTGCCACCAGCAGAAAAAGTGACTGGACAGATACGCAGTATTTT.

This chain connects TRBV12-3 or TRBV12-4 to TRBJ2-7, with D hard to call. Trimming took 7 bases from V and 3 from J, leaving 10 bases between them. The CDR3 sequence is 12 residues long. The CDR3 DNA sequence: TGTGCCAGCACCAGGTCCAGCTACGAGCAGTACTTC. Encoded protein: CASTRSSYEQYF.

V is TRBV6-5 and J is TRBJ2-5, with D possibly TRBD2 on 6 matching bases. The CDR3 is 13 residues long. Germline V CDR1 and CDR2: MNHEY, SVGAGI. The ends were cut back, 9 bases at V and 1 base at J, with 12 bases in the middle. CDR3 sequence reads: CASWRGLQETQYF. The CDR3, as DNA: TGTGCCAGTTGGCGGGGACTCCAAGAGACCCAGTACTTC.

This chain joins TRBV6-2 or TRBV6-3 and TRBJ1-2; 12 positions match TRBD1. The CDR3 has 17 residues. Trimming at V came to 6 bases and at J to 4 bases, leaving 12 bases not matched to a gene. In germline, CDR1 is MNHEY, CDR2 SVGEGT. The CDR3 here is CASSPQGQGASGYGYTF. DNA for the CDR3: TGTGCCAGCAGCCCTCAGGGACAGGGGGCGTCGGGCTATGGCTACACCTTC.

The rearrangement uses TRBV19 and TRBJ1-2; no clear D. Germline CDR1 reads LNHDA; CDR2 reads SQIVND (reference sequence). The V end lost 0 bases, the J end lost 0 bases, and 11 bases lay between the germline ends. This CDR3 spans 16 amino acids. The CDR3 region is CASSIDGTPTNYGYTF. The DNA for the CDR3 is TGTGCCAGTAGTATAGATGGTACGCCTACTAACTATGGCTACACCTTC.

This rearrangement joins TRBV5-1 to TRBJ2-1; possible D gene TRBD2, 5 bases. The CDR3 runs to 13 residues. Germline V gene sequence: CDR1 SGHRS, CDR2 YFSETQ. Trimming left V 4 bases short and J 6 bases short, with 11 bases between. The CDR3 DNA is TGCGCCAGCAGCGTTGGGAGCCTCAATGAGCAGTTCTTC. This encodes CASSVGSLNEQFF.